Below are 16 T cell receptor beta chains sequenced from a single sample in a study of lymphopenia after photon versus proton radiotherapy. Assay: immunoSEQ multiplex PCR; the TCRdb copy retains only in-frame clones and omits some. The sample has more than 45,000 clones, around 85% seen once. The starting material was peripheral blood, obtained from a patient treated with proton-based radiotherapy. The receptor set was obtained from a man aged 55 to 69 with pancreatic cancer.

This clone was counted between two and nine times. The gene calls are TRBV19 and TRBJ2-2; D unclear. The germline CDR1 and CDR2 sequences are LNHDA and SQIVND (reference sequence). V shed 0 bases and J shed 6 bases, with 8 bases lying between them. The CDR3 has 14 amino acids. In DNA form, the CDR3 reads TGTGCCAGTAGTATAGATACAGTTTCCGGGGAGCTGTTTTTT. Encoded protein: CASSIDTVSGELFF.

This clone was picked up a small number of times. CDR3 residues: CASSLASAETQYF. In nucleotides, the CDR3 is TGTGCCAGCAGCCTAGCGTCGGCGGAGACCCAGTACTTC. This rearrangement joins TRBV28 to TRBJ2-5; possibly TRBD2 for D (6 bases). Germline V lookup: CDR1 MDHEN, CDR2 SYDVKM. V was shortened by 6 bases and J by 5 bases, with 13 bases between the two germline ends. The length of the CDR3 is 13 residues.

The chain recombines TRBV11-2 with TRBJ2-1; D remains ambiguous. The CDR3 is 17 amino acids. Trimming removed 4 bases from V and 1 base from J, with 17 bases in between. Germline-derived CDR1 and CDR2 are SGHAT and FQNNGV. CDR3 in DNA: TGTGCCAGCAGCTCTGAATTGAGGTGGGGTTCCTACAATGAGCAGTTCTTC. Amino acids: CASSSELRWGSYNEQFF.

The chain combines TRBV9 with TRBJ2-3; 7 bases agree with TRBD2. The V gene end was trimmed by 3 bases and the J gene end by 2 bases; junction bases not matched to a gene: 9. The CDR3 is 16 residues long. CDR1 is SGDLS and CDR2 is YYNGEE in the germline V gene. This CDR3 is CASSAEAGTITDTQYF. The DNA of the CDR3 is TGTGCCAGCAGCGCGGAAGCGGGAACTATCACAGATACGCAGTATTTT. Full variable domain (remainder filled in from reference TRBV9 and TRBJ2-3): DSGVTQTPKHLITATGQRVTLRCSPRSGDLSVYWYQQSLDQGLQFLIQYYNGEERAKGNILERFSAQQFPDLHSELNLSSLELGDSALYFCASSAEAGTITDTQYFGPGTRLTVL.

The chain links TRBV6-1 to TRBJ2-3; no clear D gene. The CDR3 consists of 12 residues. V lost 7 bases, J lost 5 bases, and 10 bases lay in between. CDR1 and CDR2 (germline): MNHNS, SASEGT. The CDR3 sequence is CASTSVQDTQYF. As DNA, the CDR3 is TGTGCCAGCACAAGCGTTCAAGATACGCAGTATTTT.

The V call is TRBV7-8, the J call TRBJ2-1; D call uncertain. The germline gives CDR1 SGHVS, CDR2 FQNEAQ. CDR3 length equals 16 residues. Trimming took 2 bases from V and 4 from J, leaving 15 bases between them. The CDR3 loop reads CASSLSSDGLYNEQFF. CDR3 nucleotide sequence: TGTGCCAGCAGCTTAAGTTCGGACGGGCTGTACAATGAGCAGTTCTTC. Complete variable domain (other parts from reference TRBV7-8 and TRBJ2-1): GAGVSQSPRYKVAKRGQDVALRCDPISGHVSLFWYQQALGQGPEFLTYFQNEAQLDKSGLPSDRFFAERPEGSVSTLKIQRTQQEDSAVYLCASSLSSDGLYNEQFFGPGTRLTVL.

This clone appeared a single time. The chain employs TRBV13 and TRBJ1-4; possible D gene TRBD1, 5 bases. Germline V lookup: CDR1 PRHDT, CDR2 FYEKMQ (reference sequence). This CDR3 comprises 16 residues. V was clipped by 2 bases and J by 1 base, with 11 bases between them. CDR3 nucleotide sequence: TGTGCCAGCAGCTTATACGGGGGGATAACTAATGAAAAACTGTTTTTT. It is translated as CASSLYGGITNEKLFF.

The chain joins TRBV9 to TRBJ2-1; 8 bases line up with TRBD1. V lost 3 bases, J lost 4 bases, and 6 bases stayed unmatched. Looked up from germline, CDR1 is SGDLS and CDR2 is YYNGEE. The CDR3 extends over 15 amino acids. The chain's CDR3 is CASSDPGQAYNEQFF. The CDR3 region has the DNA TGTGCCAGCAGCGACCCGGGACAGGCTTACAATGAGCAGTTCTTC.

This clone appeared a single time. The CDR3 sequence: CASSLVGGTDTQYF. The CDR3 DNA reads as TGTGCCAGCTCCCTGGTGGGAGGCACAGATACGCAGTATTTT. This sequence joins TRBV18 and TRBJ2-3; TRBD2 might be the D (5 bases). Germline V gene sequence: CDR1 KGHSH, CDR2 LQKENI. CDR3 length: 14 amino acids. Trimming cost V 6 bases and J 1 base, with 11 bases left between them. The whole variable domain, remainder taken from reference TRBV18 and TRBJ2-3, is NAGVMQNPRHLVRRRGQEARLRCSPMKGHSHVYWYRQLPEEGLKFMVYLQKENIIDESGMPKERFSAEFPKEGPSILRIQQVVRGDSAAYFCASSLVGGTDTQYFGPGTRLTVL.

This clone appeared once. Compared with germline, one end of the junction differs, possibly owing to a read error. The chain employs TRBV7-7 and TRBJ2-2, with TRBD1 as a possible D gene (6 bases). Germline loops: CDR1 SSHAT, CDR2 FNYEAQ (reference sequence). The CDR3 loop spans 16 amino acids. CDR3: CASSLASPGVAGELFF. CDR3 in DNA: TGTGCTAGCAGCTTAGCCTCCCCAGGGGTGGCCGGGGAGCTGTTTTTT.

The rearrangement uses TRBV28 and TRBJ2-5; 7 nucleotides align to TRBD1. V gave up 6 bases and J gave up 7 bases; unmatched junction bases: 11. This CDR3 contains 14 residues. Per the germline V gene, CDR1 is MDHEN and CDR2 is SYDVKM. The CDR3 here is CASRIDRVGATQYF. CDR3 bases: TGTGCCAGCAGAATCGACAGGGTAGGTGCGACCCAGTACTTC.

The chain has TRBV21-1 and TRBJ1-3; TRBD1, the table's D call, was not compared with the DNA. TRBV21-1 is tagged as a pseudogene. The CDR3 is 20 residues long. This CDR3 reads CASSKVSTVPPFVSGNTIYF. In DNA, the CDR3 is TGTGCCAGCAGCAAAGTGTCGACAGTCCCTCCCTTTGTCTCTGGAAACACCATATATTTT.

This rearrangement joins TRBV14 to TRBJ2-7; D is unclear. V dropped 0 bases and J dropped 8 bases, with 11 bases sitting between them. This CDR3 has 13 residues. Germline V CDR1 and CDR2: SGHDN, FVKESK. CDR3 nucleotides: TGTGCCAGCAGCCAAGAATGGTTGGGAAAGCAGTACTTC. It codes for CASSQEWLGKQYF. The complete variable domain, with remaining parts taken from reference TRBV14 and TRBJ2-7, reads EAGVTQFPSHSVIEKGQTVTLRCDPISGHDNLYWYRRVMGKEIKFLLHFVKESKQDESGMPNNRFLAERTGGTYSTLKVQPAELEDSGVYFCASSQEWLGKQYFGPGTRLTVT.

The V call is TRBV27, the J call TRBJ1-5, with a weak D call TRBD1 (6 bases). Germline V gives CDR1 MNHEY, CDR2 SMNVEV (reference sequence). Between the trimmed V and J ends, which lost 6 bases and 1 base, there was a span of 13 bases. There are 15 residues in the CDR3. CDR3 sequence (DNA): TGTGCCAGCAGCCTGGACAGAAGAAGCAATCAGCCCCAGCATTTT. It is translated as CASSLDRRSNQPQHF.

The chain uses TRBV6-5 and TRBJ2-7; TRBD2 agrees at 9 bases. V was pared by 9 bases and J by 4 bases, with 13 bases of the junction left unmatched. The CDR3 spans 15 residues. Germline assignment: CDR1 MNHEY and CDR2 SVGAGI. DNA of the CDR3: TGTGCCAGTACCACCGGCGGGAGGGCTGGGTACGAGCAGTACTTC. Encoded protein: CASTTGGRAGYEQYF.

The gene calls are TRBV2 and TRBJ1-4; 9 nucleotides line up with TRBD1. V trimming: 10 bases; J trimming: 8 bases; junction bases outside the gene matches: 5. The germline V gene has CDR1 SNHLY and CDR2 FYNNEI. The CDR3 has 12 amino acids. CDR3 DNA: TGTGCCACGGACAGGGGAGAGGAAAAACTGTTTTTT. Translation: CATDRGEEKLFF. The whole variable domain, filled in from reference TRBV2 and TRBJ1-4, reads EPEVTQTPSHQVTQMGQEVILRCVPISNHLYFYWYRQILGQKVEFLVSFYNNEISEKSEIFDDQFSVERPDGSNFTLKIRSTKLEDSAMYFCATDRGEEKLFFGSGTQLSVL.